The rows below give T cell receptor beta chains drawn from one sample of a study of blood T cell repertoires in COVID-19. Measured with immunoSEQ multiplex PCR; TCRdb has only the in-frame clones, and not every one. In the table there are some 160,000 clones, about four fifths of which are singletons. The specimen was peripheral blood. All receptors derive from an elderly woman with acute or convalescent COVID-19. CDR3s include the opening cysteine and the closing phenylalanine or tryptophan. The D gene is left open where the match is weak. Clone size is stated in some rows and not others, as once, few, many or a class when expanded.

.	few	TRBJ2-1	TRBV4-3	TGCGCCAGCAGCCAACACAAGATGAAGACAGCCGCTAGGATCAATGAGCAGTTCTTC	CASSQHKMKTAARINEQFF
TRBD1	once	TRBJ1-2	TRBV3-1/TRBV3-2	TGTGCCAGCAGCCAAATTACAGGGGGCGGCGATGGCTACACCTTC	CASSQITGGGDGYTF
TRBD1	.	TRBJ1-3	TRBV19	TGTGCCAGTAGTACTCAGGGGGCTGGAAACACCATATATTTT	CASSTQGAGNTIYF
.	.	TRBJ2-6	TRBV7-9	TGTGCCACCGGCGGGCTGACTGGGGCCAACGTCCTGACTTTC	CATGGLTGANVLTF
TRBD1	.	TRBJ2-1	TRBV2	TGTGCCAGCAGTCTAGACAGGGGCTCCTACAATGAGCAGTTCTTC	CASSLDRGSYNEQFF
.	.	TRBJ2-7	TRBV7-9	TGTGCCAGCAGCTCCGGAGTGGGGGGATACGAGCAGTACTTC	CASSSGVGGYEQYF
.	.	TRBJ1-5	TRBV5-1	TGCGCCAGCCGAATCCCCCTACGACGGGACTGTCAGCCCCAGCATTTT	CASRIPLRRDCQPQHF
.	.	TRBJ1-5	TRBV12-3/TRBV12-4	TGTGCCAGCAAATCCACAGGAAATCAGCCCCAGCATTTT	CASKSTGNQPQHF
TRBD1	few	TRBJ1-5	TRBV28	TGTGCCAGCCTCTTAACTCTCGGACAGGGACCAGGCAATCAGCCCCAGCATTTT	CASLLTLGQGPGNQPQHF
.	.	TRBJ2-1	TRBV30	TGTGCCTGGAGTAAGCAGGGGGGACCCAATGAGCAGTTCTTC	CAWSKQGGPNEQFF
.	.	TRBJ2-3	TRBV7-2	TGTGCCAGCAGACGAAGCGCGGGGTTTGAGACAGATACGCAGTATTTT	CASRRSAGFETDTQYF
TRBD1	.	TRBJ2-3	TRBV5-1	TGCGCCAGCAGCTCGACAGGGCCTGATACGCAGTATTTT	CASSSTGPDTQYF
.	.	TRBJ2-3	TRBV28	TGTGCCAGCAGTCCGCCCAGGGCTAACACAGATACGCAGTATTTT	CASSPPRANTDTQYF
TRBD1	.	TRBJ1-1	TRBV3-1/TRBV3-2	TGTGCCAGCAGCCAAACCGGGACAGGGTTAGGAATATGGAACACTGAAGCTTTCTTT	CASSQTGTGLGIWNTEAFF
.	many	TRBJ2-2	TRBV11-2	TGTGCCAGCAGCCCGATACAGGGAAGGGCCGGGGAGCTGTTTTTT	CASSPIQGRAGELFF
.	.	TRBJ2-1	TRBV4-3	TGCGCCAGCAGCACCAAAGGTTCCGGGTTATATAGCAATGAGCAGTTCTTC	CASSTKGSGLYSNEQFF
.	.	TRBJ2-7	TRBV6-5	TGTGCCAGCAGTTCCCCGACAGTGTGGTACTTC	CASSSPTVWYF
.	.	TRBJ1-5	TRBV30	TGTGCCTTCTCACAGGGTCTAAGCAATCAGCCCCAGCATTTT	CAFSQGLSNQPQHF
TRBD1	.	TRBJ1-3	TRBV28	TGTGCCAGCACTGTTTGGGCGGGACAGCAGGACACCATATATTTT	CASTVWAGQQDTIYF
TRBD1	.	TRBJ2-2	TRBV10-3	TGTGCCATCAGTGGGGACAGAAACACCGGGGAGCTGTTTTTT	CAISGDRNTGELFF
.	.	TRBJ2-7	TRBV27	TGTGCCAGCAGGGCAAACAACTACGAGCAGTACTTC	CASRANNYEQYF
.	.	TRBJ2-5	TRBV7-2	TGTGCCAGCAGCCCCACAGGATTCGGGGGAGAGACCCAGTACTTC	CASSPTGFGGETQYF
TRBD1	.	TRBJ1-5	TRBV6-5	TGTGCCAGCCACGGGACAGGCAATAGCAATCAGCCCCAGCATTTT	CASHGTGNSNQPQHF
TRBD1	.	TRBJ2-5	TRBV7-9	TGTGCCAGCAACGCTGGACAGGGGGCACAGACCCAGTACTTC	CASNAGQGAQTQYF
TRBD2	.	TRBJ2-3	TRBV15	TGTGCCACCAGCAGCCGGACTAGTCCGAGCACAGATACGCAGTATTTT	CATSSRTSPSTDTQYF
.	.	TRBJ2-4	TRBV5-6	TGTGCCAGCAGCTTGAGAGGGGGGGCCCTAGCCAAAAACATTCAGTACTTC	CASSLRGGALAKNIQYF
.	.	TRBJ1-5	TRBV24-1	TGTGCCACCAGTGAAGCGGTCGTGAATCAGCCCCAGCATTTT	CATSEAVVNQPQHF
.	once	TRBJ2-7	TRBV9	TGTGCCAGCAGCGTAGGTGGGGGGACCTACGAGCAGTACTTC	CASSVGGGTYEQYF
.	.	TRBJ2-2	TRBV7-9	TGTGCCAGCAGCTTAGAGGCGGGCAGAAACACCGGGGAGCTGTTTTTT	CASSLEAGRNTGELFF
.	.	TRBJ2-6	TRBV19	TGTGCCAGTAGGCAAGGGGCGTTAGGGGCCAACGTCCTGACTTTC	CASRQGALGANVLTF
.	.	TRBJ1-2	TRBV5-4	TGTGCCAGCAGCTTACAGGGAACCCCCTATGGCTACACCTTC	CASSLQGTPYGYTF
.	once	TRBJ1-5	TRBV18	TGTGCCAGCTCGGCCGGGGGGCATCAGCCCCAGCATTTT	CASSAGGHQPQHF
TRBD2	once	TRBJ2-5	TRBV11-2	TGTGCCAGCAGCTTGGGGACTAGCGGGAACCAAGAGACCCAGTACTTC	CASSLGTSGNQETQYF
.	.	TRBJ1-1	TRBV5-6	TGTGCCAGCAGCTTGTTTCAGTCCCCGCGGACTGAAGCTTTCTTT	CASSLFQSPRTEAFF
.	.	TRBJ2-7	TRBV21-1	TGTGCCAGCAGCAAAGACGGTCGTTATAAGGGGTGGTCAGGCGAGCAGTACTTC	CASSKDGRYKGWSGEQYF
.	once	TRBJ2-1	TRBV23-1	TGCGCCAGCAGTCAGGTCGGACACCTCCTCGACAATGAGCAGTTCTTC	CASSQVGHLLDNEQFF
TRBD1	.	TRBJ2-5	TRBV5-4	TGTGCCAGCAGCTCTCAGGGGGTTATTGATGCGGAGACCCAGTACTTC	CASSSQGVIDAETQYF
.	.	TRBJ1-4	TRBV6-7	TGTGCCAGCAGTTACTCTGAGGATGAAAAACTGTTTTTT	CASSYSEDEKLFF
TRBD1	.	TRBJ2-7	TRBV5-1	TGCGCCAGCAGCTTTCGGGGACAGGCCCCCTACGAGCAGTACTTC	CASSFRGQAPYEQYF
.	.	TRBJ1-6	TRBV19	TGTGCCAGCAACCGACGGGGGGGCGGGGGTTCACCCCTCCACTTT	CASNRRGGGGSPLHF
.	.	TRBJ2-3	TRBV5-1	TGCGCCAGCAGCTTGGTCATCGGGGGGCCTGATACGCAGTATTTT	CASSLVIGGPDTQYF
TRBD2	once	TRBJ2-1	TRBV19	TGTGCCAGTACACTAGCGGGAGGGCCGGGGGGAACTGTTTACAATGAGCAGTTCTTC	CASTLAGGPGGTVYNEQFF
.	.	TRBJ2-7	TRBV7-9	TGTGCCAGCAGCAACCATCGGGACATCTCCTACGAGCAGTACTTC	CASSNHRDISYEQYF
.	.	TRBJ2-1	TRBV7-7	TGTGCCACAGAAATACGCGGGGAATCAAGCAATGAGCAGTTCTTC	CATEIRGESSNEQFF
TRBD2	few	TRBJ2-1	TRBV7-7	TGTGCCAGCAGCGTAGGGGCGACTAGCGGGCATGAGCAGTTCTTC	CASSVGATSGHEQFF
.	once	TRBJ1-3	TRBV14	TGTGCCAGCAGCGAGTGGGGCAACTCTGGAAACACCATATATTTT	CASSEWGNSGNTIYF
TRBD2	.	TRBJ2-2	TRBV10-3	TGTGCCATCAGCCCGACTGGGGACTACCCTGCTCGGAGCGGGGAGCTGTTTTTT	CAISPTGDYPARSGELFF
TRBD1	.	TRBJ2-7	TRBV25-1	TGTGCCAGCAGTGAATGGGGGGGACAGGGGGCGCACGAGCAGTACTTC	CASSEWGGQGAHEQYF
.	once	TRBJ2-2	TRBV24-1	TGTGCCACCAGTGACGCAGGGGCCGGGGAGCTGTTTTTT	CATSDAGAGELFF
.	.	TRBJ1-1	TRBV24-1	TGTGCCACCAGTGATACAGGGAGGGAAACTGAAGCTTTCTTT	CATSDTGRETEAFF
.	.	TRBJ1-3	TRBV4-2	TGTGCCAGCAGCCAAGGGGAGGGAGGGGAAAACACCATATATTTT	CASSQGEGGENTIYF
.	few	TRBJ2-1	TRBV6-5	TGTGCCAGCACCCTTGACAGGCGCTCCTACAATGAGCAGTTCTTC	CASTLDRRSYNEQFF